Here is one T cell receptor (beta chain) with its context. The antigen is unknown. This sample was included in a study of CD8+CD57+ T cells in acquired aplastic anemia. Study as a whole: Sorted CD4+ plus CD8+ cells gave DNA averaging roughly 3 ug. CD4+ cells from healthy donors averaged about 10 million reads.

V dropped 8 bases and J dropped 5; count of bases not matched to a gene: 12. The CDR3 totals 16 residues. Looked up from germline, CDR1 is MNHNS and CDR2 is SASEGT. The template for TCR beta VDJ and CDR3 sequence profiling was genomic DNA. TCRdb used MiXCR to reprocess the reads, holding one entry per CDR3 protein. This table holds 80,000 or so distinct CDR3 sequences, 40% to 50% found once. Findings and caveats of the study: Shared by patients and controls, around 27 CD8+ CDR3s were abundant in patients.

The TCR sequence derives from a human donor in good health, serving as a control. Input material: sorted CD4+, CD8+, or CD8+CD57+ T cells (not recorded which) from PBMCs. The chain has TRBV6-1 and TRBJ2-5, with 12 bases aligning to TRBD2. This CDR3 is CASLSLAGGLGETQYF. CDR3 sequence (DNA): TGTGCCAGCTTATCTCTAGCGGGGGGGCTCGGGGAGACCCAGTACTTC.